These 4 T cell receptor beta chains originate from one sample sequenced in a study of T cell repertoires in cytomegalovirus infection. TCRdb called the reads again in MiXCR, with one record for every CDR3 protein. The data contain 200,000 to 300,000 distinct CDR3 sequences, around 8.7% of them singletons. Sequences were obtained from PBMCs. These TCRs come from a human donor in good health (CMV status not recorded). Some clones in this sample may be carry-over from other donors' samples.

This clonotype was seen a few times. The chain has TRBV7-2 and TRBJ1-4; 9 bases map to TRBD1. V lost 4 bases, J lost 9 bases, and 9 bases stayed unmatched. Germline values: CDR1 SGHTA, CDR2 FQGNSA. CDR3 length equals 15 residues. The DNA of the CDR3 is TGTGCCAGCAGCTCCCCCGGGACAGGGCTCCAAAAACTGTTTTTT. Translating gives CASSSPGTGLQKLFF.

This clonotype occurred many times. The genes are TRBV18 and TRBJ2-1, with TRBD1 identical over 10 bases. Germline V lookup: CDR1 KGHSH, CDR2 LQKENI. Trimming cost V 6 bases and J 5 bases; bases outside gene matches: 10. This CDR3 comprises 16 residues. CDR3: CASSSLPGQGNNEQFF. In DNA form, the CDR3 reads TGTGCCAGCTCCTCCCTCCCGGGACAGGGGAACAATGAGCAGTTCTTC.

The table lists this clonotype with many counts. The chain employs TRBV4-2 and TRBJ2-5; possibly TRBD1 or TRBD2 for D (6 bases each). The CDR3 totals 15 residues. The germline V gene has CDR1 LGHNA and CDR2 YNFKEQ. Trimming left V 4 bases short and J 4 bases short, with 16 bases between. Here the CDR3 DNA reads TGTGCCAGCAGCCCGACGGGGGCGTCAGGAGAGACCCAGTACTTC. This translates into CASSPTGASGETQYF.

The J gene is TRBJ2-1, the V gene TRBV4-3, with 14 bases identical to TRBD2. The CDR3 contains 19 residues. V trimming: 4 bases; J trimming: 1 base; junction bases outside the gene matches: 9. Germline-derived CDR1 and CDR2 are LGHNA and YSLEER. The CDR3 region has the DNA TGCGCCAGCAGCCCAAATCCGGGACTAGCGGGAGCATCCTACAATGAGCAGTTCTTC. Translated, it gives CASSPNPGLAGASYNEQFF.